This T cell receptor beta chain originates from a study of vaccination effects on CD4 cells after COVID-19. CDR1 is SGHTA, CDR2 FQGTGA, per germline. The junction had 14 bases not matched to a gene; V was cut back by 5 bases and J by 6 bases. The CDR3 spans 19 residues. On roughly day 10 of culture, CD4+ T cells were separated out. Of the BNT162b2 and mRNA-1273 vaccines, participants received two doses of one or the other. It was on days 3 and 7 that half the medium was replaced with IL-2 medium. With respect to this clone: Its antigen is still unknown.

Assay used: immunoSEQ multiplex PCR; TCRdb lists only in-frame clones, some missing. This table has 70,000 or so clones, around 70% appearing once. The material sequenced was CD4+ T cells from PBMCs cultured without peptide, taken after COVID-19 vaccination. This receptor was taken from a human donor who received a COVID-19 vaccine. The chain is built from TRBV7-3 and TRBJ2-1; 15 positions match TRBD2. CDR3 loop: CASSPPSGTSGGFRNEQFF. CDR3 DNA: TGTGCCAGCAGCCCCCCCAGCGGGACTAGCGGGGGGTTTCGCAATGAGCAGTTCTTC.